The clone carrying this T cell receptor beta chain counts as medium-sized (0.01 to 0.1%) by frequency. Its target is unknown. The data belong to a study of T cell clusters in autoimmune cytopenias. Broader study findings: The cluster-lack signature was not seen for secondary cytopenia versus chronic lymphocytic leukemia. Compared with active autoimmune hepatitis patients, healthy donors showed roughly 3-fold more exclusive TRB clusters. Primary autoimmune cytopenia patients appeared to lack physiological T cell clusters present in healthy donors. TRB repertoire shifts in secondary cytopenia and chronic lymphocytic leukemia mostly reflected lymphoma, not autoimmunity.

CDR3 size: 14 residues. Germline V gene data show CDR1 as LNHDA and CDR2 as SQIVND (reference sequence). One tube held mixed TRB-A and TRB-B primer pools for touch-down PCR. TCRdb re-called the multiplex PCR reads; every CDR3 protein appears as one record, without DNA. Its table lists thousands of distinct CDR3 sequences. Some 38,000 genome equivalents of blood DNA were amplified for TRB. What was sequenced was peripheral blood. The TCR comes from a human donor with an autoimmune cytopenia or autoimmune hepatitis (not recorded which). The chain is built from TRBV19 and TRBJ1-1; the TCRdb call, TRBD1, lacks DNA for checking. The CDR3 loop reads CASSMTGYGTEAFF.